This note documents a single TCR beta chain sequence. Its matching antigen is unknown. This sample is drawn from a study of OX40 agonist ivuxolimab in advanced cancers. Turning to the study itself: In this cohort, patients received ivuxolimab, an agonistic anti-OX40 (CD134) antibody. Study-wide findings and caveats: Some patients without response likewise showed low normalized clonal expansion. Determination of antigen specificity was not performed for the expanded peripheral T cells.

TCRdb's table, derived via immunoSEQ multiplex PCR, lists solely in-frame clones and lacks some. The profile covers around 92,000 clones, with more than 85% appearing a single time and about 0.24% taken by the ten largest. The J segment lost 3 bases and the V segment lost 1 base, leaving 6 bases of the junction unmatched. The CDR3 sequence is 15 residues long. The germline V gene has CDR1 SNHLY and CDR2 FYNNEI. The rearrangement uses TRBV2 and TRBJ2-7, with 7 bases matching TRBD1. Sample: CD4+ or CD8+ T cells sorted from blood, taken in a trial of the OX40 agonist ivuxolimab. The sequence came from an adult with an advanced solid tumor such as melanoma, head and neck, liver or kidney cancer. The DNA of the CDR3 is TGTGCCAGCAGTGAAGGATCCACAGGGGTCTACGAGCAGTACTTC. Protein: CASSEGSTGVYEQYF.